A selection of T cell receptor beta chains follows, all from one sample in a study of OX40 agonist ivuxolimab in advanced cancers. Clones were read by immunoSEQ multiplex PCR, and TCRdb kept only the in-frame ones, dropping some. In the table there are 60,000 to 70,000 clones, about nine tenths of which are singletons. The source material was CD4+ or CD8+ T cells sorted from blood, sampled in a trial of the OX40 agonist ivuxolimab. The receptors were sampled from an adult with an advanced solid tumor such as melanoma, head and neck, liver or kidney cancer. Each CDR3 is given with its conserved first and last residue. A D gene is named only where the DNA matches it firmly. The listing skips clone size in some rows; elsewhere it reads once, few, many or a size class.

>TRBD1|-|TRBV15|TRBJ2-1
TGTGCCACCAGGCCTGGACAGGACAATGAGCAGTTCTTC
CATRPGQDNEQFF
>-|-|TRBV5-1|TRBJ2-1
TGCGCCAGCAGCTCGGGGACGGGGAACAATGAGCAGTTCTTC
CASSSGTGNNEQFF
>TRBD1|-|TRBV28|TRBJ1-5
TGTGCCAGCAGTCCCCCTCGAGGACAGGGGGCGTTGGATCAGCCCCAGCATTTT
CASSPPRGQGALDQPQHF
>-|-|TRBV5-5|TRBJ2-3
TGTGCCAGCAGCTTGGATCGGGTGGGCACAGATACGCAGTATTTT
CASSLDRVGTDTQYF
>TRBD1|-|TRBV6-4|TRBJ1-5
TGTGCCAGCAGCCGGACAGGGGGCAATCAGCCCCAGCATTTT
CASSRTGGNQPQHF
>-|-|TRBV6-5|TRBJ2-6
TGTGCCAGCAGGGGAGGCTCTGGGGCCAACGTCCTGACTTTC
CASRGGSGANVLTF
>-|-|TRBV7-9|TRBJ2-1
TGTGCCAGCAGCGACGGACTAACCTCCTACAATGAGCAGTTCTTC
CASSDGLTSYNEQFF
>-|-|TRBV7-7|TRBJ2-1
TGTGCCAGCAGCTCCAGCCCGACGGGGAATGAGCAGTTCTTC
CASSSSPTGNEQFF
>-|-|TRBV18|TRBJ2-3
TGTGCCAGCTCACCCTCGTTTGGCGAATTAGATACGCAGTATTTT
CASSPSFGELDTQYF
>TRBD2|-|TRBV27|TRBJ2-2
TGTGCCAGCAGTTTCCCCCCCGGACTAGCGGGAGGAGGAACCGGGGAGCTGTTTTTT
CASSFPPGLAGGGTGELFF
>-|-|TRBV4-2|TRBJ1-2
TGTGCCAGCAGCCAAGAACAGGATTATGGCTACACCTTC
CASSQEQDYGYTF
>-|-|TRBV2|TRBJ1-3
TGTGCCAGCAGGGAACAGGGCTCTGGAAACACCATATATTTT
CASREQGSGNTIYF
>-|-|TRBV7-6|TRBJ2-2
TGTGCCAGCAGCTTGGGGGAAAACACCGGGGAGCTGTTTTTT
CASSLGENTGELFF
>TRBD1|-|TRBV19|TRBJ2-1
TGTGCCAGTACCCCGGGGGGACAGGGCTACAATGAGCAGTTCTTC
CASTPGGQGYNEQFF
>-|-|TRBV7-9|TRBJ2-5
TGTGCCAGCAGGCCACCGGAAACGATCCCCGCGACCCAGTACTTC
CASRPPETIPATQYF
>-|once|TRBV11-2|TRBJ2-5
TGTGCCAGCAGCTTGGGGGTTCCAGTCGAGACCCAGTACTTC
CASSLGVPVETQYF